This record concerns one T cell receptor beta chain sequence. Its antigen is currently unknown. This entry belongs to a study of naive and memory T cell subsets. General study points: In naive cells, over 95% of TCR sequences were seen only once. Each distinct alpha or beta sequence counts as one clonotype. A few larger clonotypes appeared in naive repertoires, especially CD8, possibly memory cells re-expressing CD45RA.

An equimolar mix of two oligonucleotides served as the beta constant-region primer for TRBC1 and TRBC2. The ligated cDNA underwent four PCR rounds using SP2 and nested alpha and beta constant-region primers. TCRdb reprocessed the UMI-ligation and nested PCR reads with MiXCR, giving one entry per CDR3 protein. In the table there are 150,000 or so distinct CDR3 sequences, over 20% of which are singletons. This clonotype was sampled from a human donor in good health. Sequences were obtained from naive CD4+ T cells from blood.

This chain's CDR3 is CSAGVSGNEQYF. As DNA, the CDR3 is TGCAGTGCCGGTGTGTCAGGGAACGAGCAGTACTTC. This chain uses TRBV20-1 with TRBJ2-7; D might be TRBD1 (5 bases). The CDR3 sequence is 12 residues long. CDR1 DFQATT and CDR2 SNEGSKA come from the germline V gene (reference sequence). V was clipped by 6 bases and J by 5 bases, with 14 bases between them.